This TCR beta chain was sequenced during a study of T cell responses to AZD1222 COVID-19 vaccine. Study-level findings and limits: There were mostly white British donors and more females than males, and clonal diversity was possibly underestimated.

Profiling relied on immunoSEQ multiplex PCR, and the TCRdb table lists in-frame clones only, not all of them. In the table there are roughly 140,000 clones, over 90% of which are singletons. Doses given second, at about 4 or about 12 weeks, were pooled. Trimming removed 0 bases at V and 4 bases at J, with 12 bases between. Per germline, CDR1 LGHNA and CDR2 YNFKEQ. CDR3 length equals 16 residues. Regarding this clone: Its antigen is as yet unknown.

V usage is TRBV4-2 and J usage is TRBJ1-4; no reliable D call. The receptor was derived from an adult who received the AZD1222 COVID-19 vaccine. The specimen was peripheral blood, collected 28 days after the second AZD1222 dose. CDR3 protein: CASSQEVASNNEKLFF. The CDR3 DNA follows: TGTGCCAGCAGCCAAGAAGTGGCATCCAATAATGAAAAACTGTTTTTT.